Presented here are 11 T cell receptor beta chains from one specimen sequenced in a study of shared clonotypes between healthy human individuals. Libraries were prepared by immunoSEQ multiplex PCR; TCRdb keeps only in-frame clonotypes and omits some of them. Here the sample spans under 2,500,000 clones, approximately 94% being singletons. Material for sequencing was naive CD4+ T cells sorted from blood. The sample's subset: CD45RA+ positively selected. The receptors originated from a man in his late teens or twenties in good health.

This rearrangement joins TRBV19 to TRBJ1-6; no clear D. The CDR3 length is 12 residues. In germline, CDR1 is LNHDA, CDR2 SQIVND (reference sequence). Trimming left V 5 bases short and J 6 bases short, with 5 bases between. The CDR3 sequence is CASSPSNSPLHF. The CDR3 DNA reads TGTGCCAGTAGTCCCTCTAATTCACCCCTCCACTTT.

The gene calls are TRBV7-9 and TRBJ1-6, with TRBD1 as a possible D gene (6 bases). The CDR3 extends over 15 amino acids. CDR1 is SEHNR, CDR2 FQNEAQ, per germline (reference sequence). The V end lost 5 bases, the J end lost 6 bases, and 14 bases lay between the germline ends. CDR3 sequence reads: CASSPTGIGNSPLHF. CDR3 coding DNA: TGTGCCAGCAGCCCCACAGGGATCGGTAATTCACCCCTCCACTTT.

This clone showed up just a few times. The chain couples TRBV14 to TRBJ1-2; a possible D gene is TRBD1 (5 bases). The V gene lost 0 bases and the J gene lost 7 bases, with 18 bases spanning the gap. Germline CDR1 SGHDN, CDR2 FVKESK. This CDR3 has 16 amino acids. CDR3 residues: CASSQEPTAYLGGYTF. CDR3 sequence (DNA): TGTGCCAGCAGCCAAGAACCGACAGCCTACTTGGGTGGCTACACCTTC.

The V call is TRBV25-1, the J call TRBJ1-6, with D possibly matching TRBD1 (5 bases). From germline, CDR1 is MGHDK and CDR2 SYGVNS. V was pared by 3 bases and J by 3 bases, with 6 bases between. This CDR3 contains 14 residues. The CDR3 nucleotides read TGTGCCAGCAGTGAGGGACTCTATAATTCACCCCTCCACTTT. This translates into CASSEGLYNSPLHF.

The rearrangement joins TRBV2 to TRBJ1-1; no clear D. V was clipped by 1 base and J by 4 bases, with 7 bases between them. The CDR3 runs to 13 residues. Germline V CDR1 and CDR2: SNHLY, FYNNEI. The CDR3 DNA reads TGTGCCAGCAGTGAAGGGGGTACCACTGAAGCTTTCTTT. Amino acids: CASSEGGTTEAFF.

The genes are TRBV15 and TRBJ2-1; no clear D. The CDR3 length is 14 residues. Trimming pared 3 bases from V and 4 bases from J, leaving 10 bases between. In germline, CDR1 is LNHNV, CDR2 YYDKDF (reference sequence). CDR3 sequence: CATSRDLSYNEQFF. CDR3 DNA: TGTGCCACCAGCAGGGACCTGAGTTACAATGAGCAGTTCTTC.

The chain uses TRBV27 and TRBJ2-3, with no clear D. V shed 7 bases and J shed 1 base, with 15 bases lying between them. Germline CDR1 and CDR2: MNHEY and SMNVEV (reference sequence). This CDR3 is 15 amino acids long. The CDR3 loop reads CASTDPRLGTDTQYF. The CDR3 nucleotides read TGTGCCAGCACCGACCCCCGACTGGGCACAGATACGCAGTATTTT.

V and J are TRBV6-5 and TRBJ2-3, with 7 bases identical to TRBD1. V lost 4 bases and J lost 3; bases outside the gene matches: 10. The CDR3 has 16 amino acids. Per germline, CDR1 MNHEY and CDR2 SVGAGI. CDR3 nucleotide sequence: TGTGCCAGCAGTTTCACAGGGGTTAAATCGACAGATACGCAGTATTTT. This codes for CASSFTGVKSTDTQYF.

This chain links TRBV7-6 with TRBJ2-1, with 7 bases aligning to TRBD2. The CDR3 has 18 residues. With 4 bases clipped from V and 5 bases from J, the junction kept 17 bases outside the gene matches. Per germline, CDR1 SGHVS and CDR2 FNYEAQ. CDR3 amino acids: CASSSPSPPTSVNNEQFF. CDR3 bases: TGTGCCAGCAGCTCGCCCTCCCCTCCCACTAGCGTCAACAATGAGCAGTTCTTC.

A word on this clone: The same CDR3 arises from other DNA sequences in this sample as well. The chain has TRBV7-9 and TRBJ2-3; TRBD1 is a possible D gene (5 bases). The germline CDR1 and CDR2 sequences are SEHNR and FQNEAQ (reference sequence). The CDR3 sequence is 12 residues long. Trimming left V 3 bases short and J 5 bases short, with 6 bases between. The CDR3: CASSFQGDTQYF. Here the CDR3 DNA reads TGTGCCAGCAGCTTCCAGGGAGATACGCAGTATTTT.

V and J are TRBV9 and TRBJ2-2; D not resolved. V was trimmed by 3 bases and J by 5 bases, leaving 8 bases between them. The CDR3 consists of 13 residues. Germline V lookup: CDR1 SGDLS, CDR2 YYNGEE. The CDR3 region has the DNA TGTGCCAGCAGCGGGATAGGGACCGGGGAGCTGTTTTTT. Translated, it gives CASSGIGTGELFF.